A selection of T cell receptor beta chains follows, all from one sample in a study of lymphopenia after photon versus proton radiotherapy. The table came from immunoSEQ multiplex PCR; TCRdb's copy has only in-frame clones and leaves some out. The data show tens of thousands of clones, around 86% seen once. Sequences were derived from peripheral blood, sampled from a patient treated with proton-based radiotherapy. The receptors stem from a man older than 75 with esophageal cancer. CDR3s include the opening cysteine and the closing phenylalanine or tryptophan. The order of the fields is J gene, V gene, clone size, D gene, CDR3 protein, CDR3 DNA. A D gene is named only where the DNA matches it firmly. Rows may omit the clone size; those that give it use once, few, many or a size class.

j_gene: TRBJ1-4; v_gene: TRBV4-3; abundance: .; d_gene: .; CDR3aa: CASSQDTGFATNEKLFF; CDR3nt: TGCGCCAGCAGCCAAGATACCGGGTTTGCAACTAATGAAAAACTGTTTTTT
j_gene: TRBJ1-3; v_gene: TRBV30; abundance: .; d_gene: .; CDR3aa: CAWSVHRGRGGNTIYF; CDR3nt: TGTGCCTGGAGTGTACATAGGGGTCGGGGGGGAAACACCATATATTTT
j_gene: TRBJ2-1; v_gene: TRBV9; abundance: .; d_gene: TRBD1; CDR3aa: CASSLGDRVGNEQFF; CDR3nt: TGTGCCAGCAGCCTCGGGGACAGGGTAGGAAATGAGCAGTTCTTC
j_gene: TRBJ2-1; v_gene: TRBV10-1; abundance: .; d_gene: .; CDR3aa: CASSESRSGRNEQFF; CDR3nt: TGCGCCAGCAGTGAGTCGCGTTCGGGTCGCAATGAGCAGTTCTTC
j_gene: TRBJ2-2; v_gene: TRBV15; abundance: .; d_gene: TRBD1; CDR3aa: CATSRKGQGPNTGELFF; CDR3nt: TGTGCCACCAGCAGAAAGGGACAGGGGCCGAACACCGGGGAGCTGTTTTTT
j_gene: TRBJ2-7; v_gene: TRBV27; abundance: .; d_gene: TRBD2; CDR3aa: CASSPLAGTSGRAYEQYF; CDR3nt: TGTGCCAGCAGTCCCCTCGCTGGGACTAGCGGGAGGGCTTACGAGCAGTACTTC
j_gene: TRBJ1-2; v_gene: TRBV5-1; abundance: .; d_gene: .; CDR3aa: CASGDLWSVNTF; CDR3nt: TGCGCCAGCGGGGACCTCTGGTCAGTCAACACCTTC
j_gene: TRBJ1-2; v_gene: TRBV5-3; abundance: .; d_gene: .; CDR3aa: CARSQQGSDYGYTF; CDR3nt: TGTGCCAGAAGCCAACAGGGATCCGACTATGGCTACACCTTC
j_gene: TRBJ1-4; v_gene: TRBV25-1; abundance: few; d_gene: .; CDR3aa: CASSEHRGLGLFF; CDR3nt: TGTGCCAGCAGTGAACACCGGGGTCTGGGACTGTTTTTT
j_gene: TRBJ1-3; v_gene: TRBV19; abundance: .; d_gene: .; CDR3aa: CASSMGASGNTIYF; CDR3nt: TGTGCCAGTAGTATGGGGGCCAGCGGAAACACCATATATTTT
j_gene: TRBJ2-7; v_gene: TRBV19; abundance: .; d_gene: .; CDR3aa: CASSSLEGIAYEQYF; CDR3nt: TGTGCCAGTAGCAGCCTTGAGGGGATAGCCTACGAGCAGTACTTC